This TCR beta chain came from a study of OX40 agonist ivuxolimab in advanced cancers. Some clones are missing from TCRdb's copy, which holds only in-frame ones; the method was immunoSEQ multiplex PCR. There are 65,000 to 70,000 clones in the sample; 90% occur only once, and roughly a tenth lies in the top ten. The CDR3 has 11 residues. Germline V gene sequence: CDR1 MGHDK, CDR2 SYGVNS. Trimming left V 4 bases short and J 13 bases short, with 13 bases between. The V and J genes are TRBV25-1 and TRBJ1-2; D ambiguous. The starting material was CD4+ or CD8+ T cells sorted from blood, obtained in a trial of the OX40 agonist ivuxolimab. This receptor was identified in an adult with an advanced solid tumor such as melanoma, head and neck, liver or kidney cancer. CDR3 protein: CASSALGRVTF. Here the CDR3 DNA reads TGTGCCAGCAGTGCTCTGGGAAGGGTCACCTTC.